This paragraph reports one T cell receptor (beta chain). The target antigen is unknown. The sample belongs to a study of neoadjuvant nivolumab and ipilimumab in lung cancer. Whole-study results and caveats: Blood richness before therapy tracked richness in tumors resected after neoadjuvant therapy. From pretherapy to surgery, tumor richness and clonality rose with dual therapy.

This CDR3 is 15 amino acids long. Trimming removed 11 bases at V and 1 base at J, with 18 bases between. CDR1 is SNHLY and CDR2 is FYNNEI in the germline V gene. TCRdb keeps only in-frame clones here, not all; method: immunoSEQ multiplex PCR. This table has about 38,000 clones, about 91% appearing once. The sample in question was peripheral blood, obtained before neoadjuvant nivolumab, alone or with ipilimumab. This TCR was recovered from an adult with non-small cell lung cancer. The chain couples TRBV2 to TRBJ2-1; D possibly corresponds to TRBD2 (6 bases). For the CDR3, the DNA is TGTGCCGGGCGGGCGGAGCGGGCTTCCTACAATGAGCAGTTCTTC. Translated, it gives CAGRAERASYNEQFF. Supplemented by reference TRBV2 and TRBJ2-1, the full variable domain reads EPEVTQTPSHQVTQMGQEVILRCVPISNHLYFYWYRQILGQKVEFLVSFYNNEISEKSEIFDDQFSVERPDGSNFTLKIRSTKLEDSAMYFCAGRAERASYNEQFFGPGTRLTVL.